The clone carrying this T cell receptor beta chain came up once. Its specificity is unknown. The sample comes from a study of Ad26.COV2.S vaccination and SARS-CoV-2 variants. Study summary: Ad26.COV2.S arm of COV1001 included the donor. Study-wide findings and caveats: Breadth, reportedly substantial, characterized the spike-specific CD8+ and CD4+ T cell responses after vaccination. Analytic work on TCR breadth and depth might have understated the full extent of total T cell responses.

Some clones are missing from TCRdb's copy, which holds only in-frame ones; the method was immunoSEQ multiplex PCR. Of some 340,000 clones in the sample, about 86% were seen once. The treatment here: some 20 received Ad26.COV2.S at low or high dose, single or two shots; about 5 received placebo; per-sample allocation not given. Sampling was performed 63 days after the first vaccine or placebo injection. Ad26.COV2.S expressed prefusion-stabilized spike from the original Wuhan strain. V gave up 3 bases and J gave up 5 bases, with 13 bases separating them. The length of the CDR3 is 13 residues. Germline loops: CDR1 DFQATT, CDR2 SNEGSKA (reference sequence).

Sample: peripheral blood, taken in a trial of Ad26.COV2.S vaccine versus placebo. This chain connects TRBV20-1 to TRBJ1-2; maybe TRBD1 (6 bases). The receptor's source is a person between 18 and 59 years old who received the Ad26.COV2.S COVID-19 vaccine or a placebo. Here the CDR3 reads CSASLGGLYGYTF. CDR3 coding DNA: TGCAGTGCTAGTTTGGGGGGGCTATATGGCTACACCTTC.